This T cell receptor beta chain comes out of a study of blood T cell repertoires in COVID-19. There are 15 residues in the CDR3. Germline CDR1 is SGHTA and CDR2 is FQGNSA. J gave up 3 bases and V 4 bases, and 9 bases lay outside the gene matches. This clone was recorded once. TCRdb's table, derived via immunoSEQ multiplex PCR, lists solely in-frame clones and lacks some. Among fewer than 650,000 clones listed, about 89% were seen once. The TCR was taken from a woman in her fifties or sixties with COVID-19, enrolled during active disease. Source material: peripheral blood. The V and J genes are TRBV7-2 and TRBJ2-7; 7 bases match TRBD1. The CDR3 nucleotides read TGTGCCAGCAGCTCGTCCGCGACAGGGTACTACGAGCAGTACTTC. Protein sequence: CASSSSATGYYEQYF.